This note documents a single TCR beta chain sequence. Antigen unknown. The data are from a study of CD8+CD57+ T cells in acquired aplastic anemia. Study-wide results and limits: Overlapping CD8+ CDR3 repertoires of patients and controls contained some 30 shared sequences.

The CDR3 contains 14 residues. Trimming left V 0 bases short and J 2 bases short, with 6 bases between. The germline V gene encodes CDR1 SGHRS and CDR2 YFSETQ. It was genomic DNA that served as the template for profiling TCR beta VDJ and CDR3. Each CDR3 protein gets one entry after TCRdb re-called the reads with MiXCR. Counted here are approximately 200,000 distinct CDR3 sequences, 54% occurring once; the ten biggest clones make up roughly 15%. The sample was sorted CD4+, CD8+, or CD8+CD57+ T cells (not recorded which) from PBMCs. This chain joins TRBV5-1 and TRBJ1-5; tentatively, D is TRBD1 (5 bases). The receptor comes from a human donor in good health, serving as a control. This CDR3 reads CASSLVGGNQPQHF. The DNA for the CDR3 is TGCGCCAGCAGCTTGGTAGGGGGCAATCAGCCCCAGCATTTT.